This entry lists 6 T cell receptor beta chains sequenced from one sample in a study of radiation and T cells in renal cell carcinoma (dated by TCRdb to about 2020). Library method: the immunoSEQ multiplex PCR assay. TCRdb holds this immuneACCESS table with in-frame rearrangements only. Some clones are missing; in checked studies, unresolved V genes explain under half, and the rest has no known cause. Counted in this sample were around 60,000 clones; about 80% of them appeared once. 6.8% of the sample lies in the top ten. The time point label, read with the paper, signifies: blood 2 weeks post-SBRT. The sample's treatment or condition label is to be understood as: 15 Gy SBRT to primary tumor, nephrectomy 4 weeks later. The sample consisted of blood, taken from a patient whose treatment included radiotherapy and nephrectomy. All receptors come from a man in his sixties with renal cell carcinoma.

This chain connects TRBV11-3 to TRBJ2-1; D unclear. The V end was cut by 2 bases, the J end by 13 bases, with 9 bases between. Germline V gives CDR1 SGHNT, CDR2 YENEEA. This CDR3 comprises 11 residues. The CDR3 region has the DNA TGTGCCAGCAGCTTATTAGGGTACCAGTTCTTC. Translated: CASSLLGYQFF. The full variable domain, in which reference TRBV11-3 and TRBJ2-1 provide the parts outside the CDR3, is EAGVVQSPRYKIIEKKQPVAFWCNPISGHNTLYWYLQNLGQGPELLIRYENEEAVDDSQLPKDRFSAERLKGVDSTLKIQPAELGDSAVYLCASSLLGYQFFGPGTRLTVL.

This clone was seen just once. The CDR3 loop reads CASTRGGHVDTQYF. CDR3 nucleotide sequence: TGTGCCAGCACCCGGGGGGGACATGTGGATACGCAGTATTTT. The chain carries TRBV21-1 and TRBJ2-3; TRBD2 is the table's D call, not checked against the DNA. TRBV21-1 is described as a pseudogene. The CDR3 is made up of 14 amino acids.

The V call is TRBV7-8, the J call TRBJ2-5; TRBD2 aligns across 7 bases. Germline CDR1 is SGHVS and CDR2 is FQNEAQ. CDR3 length equals 17 residues. V gave up 1 base and J gave up 7 bases; unmatched junction bases: 15. CDR3 sequence: CASSLVVGLGQPGTQYF. The CDR3 bases are TGTGCCAGCAGCTTAGTAGTAGGACTAGGGCAACCGGGGACCCAGTACTTC. Drawing the rest from reference TRBV7-8 and TRBJ2-5, the complete variable domain is GAGVSQSPRYKVAKRGQDVALRCDPISGHVSLFWYQQALGQGPEFLTYFQNEAQLDKSGLPSDRFFAERPEGSVSTLKIQRTQQEDSAVYLCASSLVVGLGQPGTQYFGPGTRLLVL.

This chain connects TRBV2 to TRBJ2-7; weak D call: TRBD2 (6 bases). V lost 6 bases and J lost 1, with 16 bases in between. This CDR3 contains 15 residues. Germline CDR1 and CDR2: SNHLY and FYNNEI. CDR3 in DNA: TGTGCCAGCAGGGCCGGCCTAGCGCAGTCCTACGAGCAGTACTTC. Its translation is CASRAGLAQSYEQYF.

This chain uses TRBV6-5 with TRBJ2-7; 7 bases fit TRBD2. This CDR3 is built from 16 residues. Germline V gene data show CDR1 as MNHEY and CDR2 as SVGAGI. V was clipped by 0 bases and J by 5 bases; unmatched bases: 10. The CDR3 DNA is TGTGCCAGCAGTTACTCGGGAGGGCGTCAGGCTGACGAGCAGTACTTC. This gives the protein CASSYSGGRQADEQYF.

The J gene is TRBJ2-1, the V gene TRBV7-8, with TRBD1 as a possible D gene (6 bases). Germline CDR1 is SGHVS and CDR2 is FQNEAQ. The CDR3 covers 17 residues. V was cut by 1 base and J by 0 bases, with 13 bases left in between. This CDR3 reads CASSLVGGRGSYNEQFF. CDR3 in DNA: TGTGCCAGCAGCTTAGTTGGTGGCAGGGGCTCCTACAATGAGCAGTTCTTC.